This is a list of T cell receptor beta chains from one sample in a study of T cells after posttransplantation cyclophosphamide. The data were produced by immunoSEQ multiplex PCR, yet TCRdb's version contains in-frame clones alone and is incomplete. The table has 35,000 to 45,000 clones, 78% seen once. Sequenced here: CD4+ T cells sorted from blood, sampled roughly 1,900 days after a stem cell transplant with posttransplant cyclophosphamide. The receptors were sampled from a female patient in her thirties or forties who received an allogeneic stem cell transplant from a related donor, was CMV-positive, and had no GVHD. The T cells may partly be graft donor cells. Both conserved end residues are part of each CDR3.

V gene	J gene	CDR3 protein
TRBV29-1	TRBJ1-1	CSVDRGGSNAFF
TRBV19	TRBJ1-1	CASSITGGNTEAFF
TRBV7-3	TRBJ2-1	CASSFISGGNNEQFF
TRBV4-1	TRBJ1-6	CASSSRDSALSYNSPLHF
TRBV9	TRBJ1-1	CASSAQPGQGGVNTEAFF
TRBV27	TRBJ2-1	CASSQPGTSGHNEQFF
TRBV15	TRBJ1-1	CATSRDWGSTEAFF
TRBV10-1	TRBJ2-3	CASSGGQATSTDTQYF
TRBV6-5	TRBJ1-2	CASSRDDYGYTF
TRBV2	TRBJ2-2	CASRGLGGTGELFF
TRBV7-8	TRBJ1-3	CASSRRGGPNTIYF
TRBV5-4	TRBJ2-5	CASSPGGFRETQYF
TRBV19	TRBJ2-7	CASSIRLAYEQYF
TRBV5-1	TRBJ2-7	CASSVPIGQGVGEQYF
TRBV12-5	TRBJ2-7	CASGLNIYEQYF
TRBV4-2	TRBJ1-1	CASSQESQPNTEAFF
TRBV9	TRBJ1-1	CASSVTQGAAEAFF
TRBV7-2	TRBJ1-1	CASSPFQGNTEAFF
TRBV29-1	TRBJ1-2	CSAGGQVNYGYTF
TRBV19	TRBJ1-2	CASSISGQLTQSGYTF
TRBV9	TRBJ2-2	CASSVENVAGELFF
TRBV11-1	TRBJ2-5	CASSSRTGGETQYF
TRBV6-4	TRBJ2-3	CASSLELAGSTDTQYF
TRBV9	TRBJ1-2	CASSVRQGNYGYTF
TRBV9	TRBJ2-1	CASSGSALKKQFF
TRBV11-2	TRBJ2-2	CASSSLRGGPGELFF
TRBV7-3	TRBJ2-5	CASSVAGLGQETQYF
TRBV2	TRBJ2-2	CASKSGLRNTGELFF
TRBV11-2	TRBJ1-2	CASSLDPGSGYTF
TRBV5-1	TRBJ2-3	CASSLEDRGNTQYF
TRBV6-1	-	CASRQGLSYEQYF
TRBV19	TRBJ2-5	CASSAGTGNGETQYF
TRBV5-8	TRBJ2-5	CATPGWSGETQYF
TRBV5-6	TRBJ2-3	CASSFLNLAGATDTQYF
TRBV5-1	TRBJ2-4	CASSPGGVAKNIQYF
TRBV11-2	TRBJ1-3	CASSLGRGNRRSGNTIYF
TRBV28	TRBJ2-5	CASSLTLDRAQETQYF
TRBV7-3	TRBJ1-2	CASSLTSGTASGYTF
TRBV19	TRBJ1-5	CASRGLYSNQPQHF
TRBV18	TRBJ2-5	CASSPLVEETQYF
TRBV7-2	TRBJ1-5	CASSLGASLNQPQHF
TRBV6-5	TRBJ2-7	CASTPDSSYEQYF
TRBV5-6	TRBJ1-2	CASSSSQPYYGYTF
TRBV6-1	TRBJ1-5	CASSEGQGQPQHF
TRBV27	TRBJ2-7	CASSLNGGGDEQYF
TRBV6-4	TRBJ2-7	CARAGLNYEQYF
TRBV29-1	TRBJ2-3	CSGTGVRGDTQYF
TRBV2	TRBJ2-1	CASSPGTMAHEQFF
TRBV6-1	TRBJ1-1	CASSEGGGVVNTEAFF
TRBV6-4	TRBJ2-5	CASPILAPVGETQYF
TRBV10-2	TRBJ1-2	CASSERGYGYTF
TRBV5-1	TRBJ1-3	CASSPAPQGSGNTIYF
TRBV19	TRBJ2-6	CASGDYRSGVTGANVLTF
TRBV18	TRBJ1-3	CASSFTRDAGLSGPGNTIYF